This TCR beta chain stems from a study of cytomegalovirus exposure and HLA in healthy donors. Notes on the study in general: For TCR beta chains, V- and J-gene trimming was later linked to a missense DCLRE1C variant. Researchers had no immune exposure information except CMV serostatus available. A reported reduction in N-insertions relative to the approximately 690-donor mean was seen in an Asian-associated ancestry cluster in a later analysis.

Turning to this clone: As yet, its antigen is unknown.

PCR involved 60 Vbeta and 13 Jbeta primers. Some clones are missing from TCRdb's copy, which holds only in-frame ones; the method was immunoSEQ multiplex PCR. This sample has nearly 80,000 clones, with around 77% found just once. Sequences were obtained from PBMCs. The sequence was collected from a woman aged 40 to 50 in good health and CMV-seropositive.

As DNA, the CDR3 is TGTGCCAGCAGCTTTGGTAGCGGATTAGACGAGCAGTACTTC. Residues: CASSFGSGLDEQYF. The chain uses TRBV5-4 and TRBJ2-7; D may be TRBD2 (6 bases). The germline V gene encodes CDR1 SGHNT and CDR2 YYREEE (reference sequence). V dropped 2 bases and J dropped 5 bases, with 14 bases sitting between them. The CDR3 sequence is 14 residues long.